This TCR beta chain was sequenced for a study of cytotoxic CD8 clonotypes in ibrutinib-treated CLL. About the research overall: Of the patients, 11 were relapsed/refractory, 15 treatment-naive and 17 to 18 IGHV unmutated. Response samples came after a median about 11 months of treatment, range 6 to 36. Study-level points and caveats: With treatment, public clonotypes, which were uncommon, either contracted or remained stable. At progression, clonality fell back toward baseline after rising at ibrutinib response.

Profiled with immunoSEQ multiplex PCR; TCRdb holds only in-frame clones, not every one. Among roughly 180,000 clones, roughly 72% were seen once, and the ten largest hold roughly an eighth. In regard to this clone: Its antigen remains unidentified.

This CDR3 is built from 14 residues. CDR1 and CDR2 from the germline V gene are MDHEN and SYDVKM. J gave up 11 bases and V 6 bases, and 12 bases lay outside the gene matches. The V call is TRBV28, the J call TRBJ1-1, with TRBD1 matching 10 bases. The TCR sequence derives from a human donor with chronic lymphocytic leukemia. The sample here was PBMCs, taken after 24 months of ibrutinib treatment. CDR3 DNA: TGTGCCAGCAGGCCCGGGACAGGGGCGTCGGGCGCTTTCTTT. This gives the protein CASRPGTGASGAFF.